This T cell receptor beta chain was obtained from a study of shared clonotypes between healthy human individuals. Assay: immunoSEQ multiplex PCR; the TCRdb copy retains only in-frame clones and omits some. The data contain 850,000 to 1,200,000 clones, 75% of them singletons. Findings and limits, study-wide: Genetic and exposure-history diversity was limited by the small donor number.

V lost 0 bases and J lost 5; bases outside the gene matches: 8. CDR1 and CDR2 from the germline V gene are MGHRA and YSYEKL. The CDR3 spans 17 residues. Of note for this clone: Its antigen is undetermined.

Sequenced input: memory CD4+ T cells sorted from blood. Regarding subset: CD45RA-negative fraction. The rearrangement links TRBV4-1 to TRBJ2-3; 10 bases map to TRBD2. The sequence was collected from a man between 18 and 35 years old in good health. CDR3 nucleotides: TGCGCCAGCAGCCAAGAAAGCCAGCGGGGGGGCCTAGATACGCAGTATTTT. Encoded protein: CASSQESQRGGLDTQYF.